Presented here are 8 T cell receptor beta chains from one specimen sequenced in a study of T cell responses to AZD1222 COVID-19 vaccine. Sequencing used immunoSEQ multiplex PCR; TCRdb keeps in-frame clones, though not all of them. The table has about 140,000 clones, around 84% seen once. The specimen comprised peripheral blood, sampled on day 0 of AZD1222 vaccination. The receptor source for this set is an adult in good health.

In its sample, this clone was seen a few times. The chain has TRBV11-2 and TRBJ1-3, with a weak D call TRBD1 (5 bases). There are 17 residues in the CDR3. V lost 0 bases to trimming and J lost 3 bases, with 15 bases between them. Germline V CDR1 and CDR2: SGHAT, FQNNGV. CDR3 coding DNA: TGTGCCAGCAGCTTAGAACACTCAGGGTCGGGTGGAAACACCATATATTTT. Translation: CASSLEHSGSGGNTIYF. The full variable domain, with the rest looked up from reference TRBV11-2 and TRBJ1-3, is EAGVAQSPRYKIIEKRQSVAFWCNPISGHATLYWYQQILGQGPKLLIQFQNNGVVDDSQLPKDRFSAERLKGVDSTLKIQPAKLEDSAVYLCASSLEHSGSGGNTIYFGEGSWLTVV.

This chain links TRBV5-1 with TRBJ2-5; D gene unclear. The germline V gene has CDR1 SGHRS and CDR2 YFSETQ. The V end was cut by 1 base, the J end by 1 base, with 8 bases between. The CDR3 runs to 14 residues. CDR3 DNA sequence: TGCGCCAGCAGCTTGACTTCAGCCCAAGAGACCCAGTACTTC. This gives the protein CASSLTSAQETQYF. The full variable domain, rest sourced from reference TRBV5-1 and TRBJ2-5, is KAGVTQTPRYLIKTRGQQVTLSCSPISGHRSVSWYQQTPGQGLQFLFEYFSETQRNKGNFPGRFSGRQFSNSRSEMNVSTLELGDSALYLCASSLTSAQETQYFGPGTRLLVL.

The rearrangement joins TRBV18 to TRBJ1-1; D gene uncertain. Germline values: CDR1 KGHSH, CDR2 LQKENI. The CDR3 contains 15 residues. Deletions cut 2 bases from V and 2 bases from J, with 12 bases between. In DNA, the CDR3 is TGTGCCAGCTCACCATCGGGAGGGCAAAACACTGAAGCTTTCTTT. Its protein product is CASSPSGGQNTEAFF.

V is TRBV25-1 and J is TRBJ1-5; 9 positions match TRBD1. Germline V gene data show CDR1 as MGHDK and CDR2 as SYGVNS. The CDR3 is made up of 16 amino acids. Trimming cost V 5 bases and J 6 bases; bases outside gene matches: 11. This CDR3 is CASSPQTGGVAQPQHF. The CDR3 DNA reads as TGTGCCAGCAGTCCCCAGACAGGGGGTGTTGCTCAGCCCCAGCATTTT. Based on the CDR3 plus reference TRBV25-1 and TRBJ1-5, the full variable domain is EADIYQTPRYLVIGTGKKITLECSQTMGHDKMYWYQQDPGMELHLIHYSYGVNSTEKGDLSSESTVSRIRTEHFPLTLESARPSHTSQYLCASSPQTGGVAQPQHFGDGTRLSIL.

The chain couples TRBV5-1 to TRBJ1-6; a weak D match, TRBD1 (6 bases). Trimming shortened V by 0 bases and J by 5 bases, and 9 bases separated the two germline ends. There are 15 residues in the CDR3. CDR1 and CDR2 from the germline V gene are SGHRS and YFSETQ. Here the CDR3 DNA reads TGCGCCAGCAGCTTGGCCGGGGGCGATAATTCACCCCTCCACTTT. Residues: CASSLAGGDNSPLHF.

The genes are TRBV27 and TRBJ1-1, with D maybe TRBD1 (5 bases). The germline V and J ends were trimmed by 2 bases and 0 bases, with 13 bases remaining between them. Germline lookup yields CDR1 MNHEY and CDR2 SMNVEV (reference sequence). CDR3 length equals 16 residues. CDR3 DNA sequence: TGTGCCAGCAGTTTAGGGAATGGGGACTTGAACACTGAAGCTTTCTTT. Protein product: CASSLGNGDLNTEAFF.

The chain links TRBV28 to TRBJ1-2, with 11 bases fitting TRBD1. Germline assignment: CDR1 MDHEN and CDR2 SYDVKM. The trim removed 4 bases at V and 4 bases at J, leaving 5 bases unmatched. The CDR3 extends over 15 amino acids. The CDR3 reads CASSSRTGGGYGYTF. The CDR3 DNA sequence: TGTGCCAGCAGTTCTCGGACAGGGGGCGGCTATGGCTACACCTTC.

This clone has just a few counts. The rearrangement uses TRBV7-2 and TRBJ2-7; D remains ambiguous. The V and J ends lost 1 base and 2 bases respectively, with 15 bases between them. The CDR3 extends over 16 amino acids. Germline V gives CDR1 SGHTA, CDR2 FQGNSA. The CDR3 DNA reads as TGTGCCAGCAGCTTAGGGTCCCAGGAAGCGCCCTACGAGCAGTACTTC. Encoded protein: CASSLGSQEAPYEQYF.